The following is a T cell receptor beta chain sequence with its context. Its specificity is unknown. This sample was included in a study of OX40 agonist ivuxolimab in advanced cancers. Overall study: Ivuxolimab, an agonistic anti-OX40 (CD134) antibody, was given to patients. A mean age of about 59 years, range roughly 20 to 79, was recorded, and roughly 80% were male.

Overall study results and limits: Undetermined was the antigen specificity of the expanded peripheral T cells. Partial responders dosed at 0.1-3.0 mg/kg displayed clonal expansion ranking among the lowest.

Repertoires were generated with immunoSEQ multiplex PCR, while TCRdb's copy carries only in-frame clones and drops some. The table has nearly 85,000 clones, over 65% seen once. V was clipped by 6 bases and J by 4 bases; unmatched bases: 15. CDR3 length: 18 amino acids. In germline, CDR1 is SGHDT, CDR2 YYEEEE. Sequences were derived from CD4+ or CD8+ T cells sorted from blood, sampled in a trial of the OX40 agonist ivuxolimab. The chain combines TRBV5-6 with TRBJ2-6; 8 bases fit TRBD1. The TCR sequence derives from an adult with an advanced solid tumor such as melanoma, head and neck, liver or kidney cancer. The CDR3, as DNA: TGTGCCAGCACCCTTTGGGGACAGGATCGTCCCGGGGCCAACGTCCTGACTTTC. Protein: CASTLWGQDRPGANVLTF.